The rows below give T cell receptor beta chains drawn from one sample of a study of blood T cells in healthy people across ages. One entry per CDR3 protein, called by TCRdb with MiXCR from the 5' RACE reads. Of some 860,000 distinct CDR3 sequences in the sample, approximately 53% were seen once. The sequencing input was blood. The receptor set was obtained from a man in his forties or fifties in good health. The CDR3 runs from the conserved cysteine through the conserved F or W. A D gene is named only where the DNA matches it firmly. Size is stated for part of the rows, as once, few or many counts, or as a class when the clone is expanded.

CDR3nt | CDR3aa | d_gene | abundance | j_gene | v_gene
TGTGCCAGCAGCTCCGATCCGGGATCTTTATACGAGCAGTACTTC | CASSSDPGSLYEQYF | NA | NA | TRBJ2-7 | TRBV7-8
TGTGCCAGCGACCCAGGTAGTTGCGAGCAGTACTTC | CASDPGSCEQYF | NA | NA | TRBJ2-7 | TRBV12-3/TRBV12-4
TGCGCCAGCAGCCGCCCCGGACAGGGTCATGGCTACACCTTC | CASSRPGQGHGYTF | TRBD1 | NA | TRBJ1-2 | TRBV4-1
TGTGCCAGCAGCGGTGGGACAGGACGGAGCACAGATACGCAGTATTTT | CASSGGTGRSTDTQYF | TRBD1 | NA | TRBJ2-3 | TRBV11-2
TGCAGCGTTGAAGTTTCGACACCTAAGCAGTTCTTC | CSVEVSTPKQFF | NA | few | TRBJ2-1 | TRBV29-1
TGTGCCAGCAGGCCGATTATAGCCAAAAACATTCAGTACTTC | CASRPIIAKNIQYF | NA | NA | TRBJ2-4 | TRBV27
TGCGCCAGCAGCTTACAGGGTTCGGGCTACGAGCAGTACTTC | CASSLQGSGYEQYF | NA | NA | TRBJ2-7 | TRBV4-3
TGCGCCAGCAGCTTCCTGACTAGCGGGAGGCCGGAGACCCAGTACTTC | CASSFLTSGRPETQYF | TRBD2 | NA | TRBJ2-5 | TRBV5-1
TGTGCCAGCAGTGAAGTGAGGGTCAGCTACGCGGGCTACACCTTC | CASSEVRVSYAGYTF | NA | NA | TRBJ1-2 | TRBV6-1
TGCGCCAGCATGGGGGATGGGTTTTTCGCCAAAAACATTCAGTACTTC | CASMGDGFFAKNIQYF | NA | NA | TRBJ2-4 | TRBV4-1
TGTGCCAGCAGTGAAGCTGAGACAGGGGGGGAGACCCAGTACTTC | CASSEAETGGETQYF | TRBD1 | NA | TRBJ2-5 | TRBV6-1
TGCAGCGCCCCACCCAGCGGGAGTTACAATGAGCAGTTCTTC | CSAPPSGSYNEQFF | TRBD2 | few | TRBJ2-1 | TRBV29-1
TGTGCCAGCATCGGGACAGGGGTTACTGAAGCTTTCTTT | CASIGTGVTEAFF | TRBD1 | few | TRBJ1-1 | TRBV12-3/TRBV12-4
TGTGCCAGCAGCCGAAACAGGTACCAAGAGACCCAGTACTTC | CASSRNRYQETQYF | NA | NA | TRBJ2-5 | TRBV3-1
TGCGCCAGCAGCCAAGTAGTAGGGAACACTGAAGCTTTCTTT | CASSQVVGNTEAFF | NA | NA | TRBJ1-1 | TRBV4-3
TGTGCCAGCAGTTTTGGGACAGGGGGCGAGCAGTACTTC | CASSFGTGGEQYF | TRBD1 | NA | TRBJ2-7 | TRBV12-3/TRBV12-4
TGTGCCAGCACCTTAGGACTAGCGGGGAGGAATGAGCAGTTCTTC | CASTLGLAGRNEQFF | TRBD2 | NA | TRBJ2-1 | TRBV7-8
TGTGCCAGCTCCGGCGGGGTTAGCCCCTACGAGCAGTACTTC | CASSGGVSPYEQYF | NA | NA | TRBJ2-7 | TRBV7-2
TGTGCCAGCAGCAAAGTCCAGCGGGGCTGCGAGCAGTACTTC | CASSKVQRGCEQYF | NA | NA | TRBJ2-7 | TRBV21-1
TGTGCCAGCAGCTTAGCCTACTACCCAGGGAGTCGAGGCTACACCTTC | CASSLAYYPGSRGYTF | NA | once | TRBJ1-2 | TRBV7-2
TGTGCCAGCATAAGGGGCACTGAAGCTTTCTTT | CASIRGTEAFF | NA | NA | TRBJ1-1 | TRBV27
TGTGCCACCCGGGACAGACTGTACGAGCAGTACTTC | CATRDRLYEQYF | TRBD1 | NA | TRBJ2-7 | TRBV2